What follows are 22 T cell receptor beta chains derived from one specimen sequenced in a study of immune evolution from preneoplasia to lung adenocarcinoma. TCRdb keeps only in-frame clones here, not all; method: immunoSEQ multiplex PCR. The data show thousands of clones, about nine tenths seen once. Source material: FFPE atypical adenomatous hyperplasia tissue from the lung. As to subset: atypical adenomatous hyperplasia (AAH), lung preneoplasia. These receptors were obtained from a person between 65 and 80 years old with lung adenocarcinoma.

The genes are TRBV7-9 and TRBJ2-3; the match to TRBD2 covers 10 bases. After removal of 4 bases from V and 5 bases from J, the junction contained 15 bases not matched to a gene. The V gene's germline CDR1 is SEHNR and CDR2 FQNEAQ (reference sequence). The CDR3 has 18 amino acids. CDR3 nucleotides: TGTGCCAGCAGCTGGGGCCGGGACAGCGGGGGGGCACAAGATACGCAGTATTTT. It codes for CASSWGRDSGGAQDTQYF.

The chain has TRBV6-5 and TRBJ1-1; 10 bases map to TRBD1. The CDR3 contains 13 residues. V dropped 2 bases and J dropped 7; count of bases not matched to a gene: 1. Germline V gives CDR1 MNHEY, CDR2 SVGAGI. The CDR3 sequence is CASSYGTGVEAFF. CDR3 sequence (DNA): TGTGCCAGCAGTTACGGGACAGGGGTTGAAGCTTTCTTT.

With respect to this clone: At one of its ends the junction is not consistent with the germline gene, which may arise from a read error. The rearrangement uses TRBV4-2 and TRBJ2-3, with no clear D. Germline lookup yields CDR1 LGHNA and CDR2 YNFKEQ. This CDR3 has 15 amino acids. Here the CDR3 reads CASSLTRLSTDMQYF. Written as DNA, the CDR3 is TGTGCCAGCAGCCTTACCAGACTCAGCACAGATATGCAGTATTTT.

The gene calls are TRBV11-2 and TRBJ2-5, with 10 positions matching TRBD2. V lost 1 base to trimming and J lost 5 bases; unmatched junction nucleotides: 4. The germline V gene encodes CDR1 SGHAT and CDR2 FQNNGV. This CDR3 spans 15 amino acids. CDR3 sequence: CASSLAGTSVETQYF. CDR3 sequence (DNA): TGTGCCAGCAGCTTAGCGGGGACTAGCGTGGAGACCCAGTACTTC.

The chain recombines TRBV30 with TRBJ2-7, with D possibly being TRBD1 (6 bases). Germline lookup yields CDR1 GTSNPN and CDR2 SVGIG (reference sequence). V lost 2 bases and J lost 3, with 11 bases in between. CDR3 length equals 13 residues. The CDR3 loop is CAWSHRQDYEQYF. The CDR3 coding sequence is TGTGCCTGGAGTCACAGACAGGACTACGAGCAGTACTTC.

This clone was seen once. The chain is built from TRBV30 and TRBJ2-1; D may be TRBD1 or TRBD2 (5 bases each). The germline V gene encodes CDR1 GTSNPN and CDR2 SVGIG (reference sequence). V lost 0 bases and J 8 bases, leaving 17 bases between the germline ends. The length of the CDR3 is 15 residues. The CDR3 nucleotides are TGTGCCTGGAGTGTCGGTATGAGGGGTGTGGATGAGCAGTTCTTC. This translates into CAWSVGMRGVDEQFF.

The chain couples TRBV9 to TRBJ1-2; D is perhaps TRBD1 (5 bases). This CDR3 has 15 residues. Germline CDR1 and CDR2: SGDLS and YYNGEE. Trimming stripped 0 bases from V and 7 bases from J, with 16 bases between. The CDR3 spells CASSVGGIRMGGYTF. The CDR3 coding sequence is TGTGCCAGCAGCGTAGGGGGGATCCGCATGGGTGGCTACACCTTC.

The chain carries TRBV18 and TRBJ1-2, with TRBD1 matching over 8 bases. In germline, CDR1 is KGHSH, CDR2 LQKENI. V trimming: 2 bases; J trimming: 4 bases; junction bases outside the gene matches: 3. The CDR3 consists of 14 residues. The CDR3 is CASSPSTGVYGYTF. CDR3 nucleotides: TGTGCCAGCTCACCATCGACAGGGGTCTATGGCTACACCTTC. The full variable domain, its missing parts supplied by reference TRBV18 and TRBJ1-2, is NAGVMQNPRHLVRRRGQEARLRCSPMKGHSHVYWYRQLPEEGLKFMVYLQKENIIDESGMPKERFSAEFPKEGPSILRIQQVVRGDSAAYFCASSPSTGVYGYTFGSGTRLTVV.

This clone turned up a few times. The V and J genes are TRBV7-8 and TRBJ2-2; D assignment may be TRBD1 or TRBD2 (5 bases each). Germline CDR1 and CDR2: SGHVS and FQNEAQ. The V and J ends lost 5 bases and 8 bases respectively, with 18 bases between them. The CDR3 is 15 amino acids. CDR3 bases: TGTGCCAGCAGCACCTGGGACGGCTCCGTTGGGGAGCTGTTTTTT. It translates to CASSTWDGSVGELFF.

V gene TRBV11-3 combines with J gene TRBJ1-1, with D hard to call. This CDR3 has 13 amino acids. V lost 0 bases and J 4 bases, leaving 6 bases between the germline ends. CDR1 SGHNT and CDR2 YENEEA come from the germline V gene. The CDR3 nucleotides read TGTGCCAGCAGCTTAGACGGGTCCACTGAAGCTTTCTTT. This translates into CASSLDGSTEAFF.

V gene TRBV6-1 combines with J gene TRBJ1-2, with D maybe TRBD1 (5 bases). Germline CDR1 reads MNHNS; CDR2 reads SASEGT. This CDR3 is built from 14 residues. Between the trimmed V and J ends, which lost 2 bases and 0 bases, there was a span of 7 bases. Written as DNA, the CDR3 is TGTGCCAGCAGTGAAAGGGGTTCTAACTATGGCTACACCTTC. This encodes CASSERGSNYGYTF.

The CDR3 DNA reads TGTGCCTGGAGTCGGAGGCGTCAGTACTTC. Protein sequence: CAWSRRRQYF. The chain has TRBV30 and TRBJ2-7, with a tentative D call TRBD2 (5 bases). Trimming pared 2 bases from V and 10 bases from J, leaving 9 bases between. CDR3 length equals 10 residues. Germline CDR1 reads GTSNPN; CDR2 reads SVGIG (reference sequence).

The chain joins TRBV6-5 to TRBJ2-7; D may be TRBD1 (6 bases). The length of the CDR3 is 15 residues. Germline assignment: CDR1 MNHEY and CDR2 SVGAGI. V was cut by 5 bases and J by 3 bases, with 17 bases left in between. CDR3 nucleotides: TGTGCCAGCAGTCAAACAGGTCAGGGGCTCTACGAGCAGTACTTC. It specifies CASSQTGQGLYEQYF.

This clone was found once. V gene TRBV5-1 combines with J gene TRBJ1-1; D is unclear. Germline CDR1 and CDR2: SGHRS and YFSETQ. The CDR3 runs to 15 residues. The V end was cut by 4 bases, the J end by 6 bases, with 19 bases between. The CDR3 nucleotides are TGCGCCAGCAGCCCGGTTACATCGGCCCGGGCTGAAGCTTTCTTT. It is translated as CASSPVTSARAEAFF. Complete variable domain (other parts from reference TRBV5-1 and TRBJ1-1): KAGVTQTPRYLIKTRGQQVTLSCSPISGHRSVSWYQQTPGQGLQFLFEYFSETQRNKGNFPGRFSGRQFSNSRSEMNVSTLELGDSALYLCASSPVTSARAEAFFGQGTRLTVV.

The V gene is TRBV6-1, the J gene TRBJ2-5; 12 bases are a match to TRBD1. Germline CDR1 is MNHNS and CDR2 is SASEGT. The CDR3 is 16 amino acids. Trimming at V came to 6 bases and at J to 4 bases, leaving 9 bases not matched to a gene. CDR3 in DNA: TGTGCCAGCAGGGAACCGGGACAGGGGGCTGGAGAGACCCAGTACTTC. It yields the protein CASREPGQGAGETQYF.

CDR3 sequence reads: CASSRSGQDSYEQYF. CDR3 nucleotides: TGTGCCAGCAGCCGCTCGGGACAGGATTCCTACGAGCAGTACTTC. This chain uses TRBV28 with TRBJ2-7; TRBD1 aligns across 8 bases. The J segment lost 1 base and the V segment lost 6 bases, leaving 8 bases of the junction unmatched. The CDR3 extends over 15 amino acids. The germline V gene encodes CDR1 MDHEN and CDR2 SYDVKM. The full variable domain, with the rest looked up from reference TRBV28 and TRBJ2-7, is DVKVTQSSRYLVKRTGEKVFLECVQDMDHENMFWYRQDPGLGLRLIYFSYDVKMKEKGDIPEGYSVSREKKERFSLILESASTNQTSMYLCASSRSGQDSYEQYFGPGTRLTVT.

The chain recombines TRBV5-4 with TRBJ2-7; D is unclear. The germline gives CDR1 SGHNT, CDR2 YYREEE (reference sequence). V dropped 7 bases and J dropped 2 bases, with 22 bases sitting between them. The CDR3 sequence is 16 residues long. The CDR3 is CASSLTLTQIPYEQYF. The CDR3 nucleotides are TGTGCCAGCTCCCTGACCCTAACCCAAATTCCCTACGAGCAGTACTTC.

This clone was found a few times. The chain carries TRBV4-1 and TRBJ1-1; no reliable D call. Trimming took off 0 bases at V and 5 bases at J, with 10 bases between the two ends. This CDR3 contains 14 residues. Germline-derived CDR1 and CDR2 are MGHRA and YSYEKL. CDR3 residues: CASSQDLMRTEAFF. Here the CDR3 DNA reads TGCGCCAGCAGCCAAGATCTTATGAGGACTGAAGCTTTCTTT.

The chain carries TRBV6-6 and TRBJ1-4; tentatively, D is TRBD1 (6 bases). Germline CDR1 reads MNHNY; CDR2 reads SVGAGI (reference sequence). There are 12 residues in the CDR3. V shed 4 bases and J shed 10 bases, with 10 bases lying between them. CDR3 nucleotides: TGTGCCAGCAGTTTGGGCAGGGGAAAACTGTTTTTT. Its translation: CASSLGRGKLFF.

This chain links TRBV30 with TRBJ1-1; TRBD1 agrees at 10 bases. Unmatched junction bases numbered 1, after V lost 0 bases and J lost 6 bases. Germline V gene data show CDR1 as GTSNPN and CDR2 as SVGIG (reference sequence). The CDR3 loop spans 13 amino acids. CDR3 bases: TGTGCCTGGAGTGTAGGACAGGGGGCTGAAGCTTTCTTT. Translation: CAWSVGQGAEAFF.

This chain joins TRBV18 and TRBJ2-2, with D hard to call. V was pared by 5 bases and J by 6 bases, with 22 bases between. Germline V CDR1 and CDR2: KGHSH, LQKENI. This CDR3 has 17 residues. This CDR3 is CASSTQELATAAGELFF. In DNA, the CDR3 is TGTGCCAGCTCAACCCAAGAGTTGGCGACGGCGGCCGGGGAGCTGTTTTTT. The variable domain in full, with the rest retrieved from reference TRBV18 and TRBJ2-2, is NAGVMQNPRHLVRRRGQEARLRCSPMKGHSHVYWYRQLPEEGLKFMVYLQKENIIDESGMPKERFSAEFPKEGPSILRIQQVVRGDSAAYFCASSTQELATAAGELFFGEGSRLTVL.

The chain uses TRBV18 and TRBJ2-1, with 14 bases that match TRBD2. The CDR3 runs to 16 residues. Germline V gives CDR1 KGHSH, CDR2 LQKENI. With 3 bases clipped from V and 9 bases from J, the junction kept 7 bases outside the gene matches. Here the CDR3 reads CASSPTSGRAGSEQFF. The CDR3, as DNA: TGTGCCAGCTCACCGACTAGCGGGAGGGCCGGTAGTGAGCAGTTCTTC.